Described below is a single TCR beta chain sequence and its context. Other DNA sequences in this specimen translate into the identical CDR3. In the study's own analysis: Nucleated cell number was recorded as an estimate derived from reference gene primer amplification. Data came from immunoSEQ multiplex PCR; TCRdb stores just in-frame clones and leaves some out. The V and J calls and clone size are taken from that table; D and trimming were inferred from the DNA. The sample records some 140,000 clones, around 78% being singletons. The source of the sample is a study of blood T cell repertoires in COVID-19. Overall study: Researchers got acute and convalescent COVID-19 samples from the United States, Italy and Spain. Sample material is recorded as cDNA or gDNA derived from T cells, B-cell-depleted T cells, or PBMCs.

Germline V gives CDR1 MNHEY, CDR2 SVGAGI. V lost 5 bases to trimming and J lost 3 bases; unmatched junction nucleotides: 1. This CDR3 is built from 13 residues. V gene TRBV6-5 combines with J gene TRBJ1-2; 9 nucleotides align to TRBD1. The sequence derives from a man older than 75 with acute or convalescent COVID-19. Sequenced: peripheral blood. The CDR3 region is CASSRTGDYGYTF. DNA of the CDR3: TGTGCCAGCAGTAGGACAGGGGACTATGGCTACACCTTC.